This T cell receptor (beta chain) was sequenced during a study of T cell repertoires in cytomegalovirus infection (dated by TCRdb to between 2018 and 2020). Notes on the research overall: The peptide stimulations were aimed at well-studied HLA-B-restricted epitopes as well as recently identified HLA-C-restricted CMV epitopes, whose presentation resists viral immunomodulation. The HLA type of each donor mattered for the analysis, because public TCR beta signatures pointed to carriage of CMV infection along with the matching HLA type. Paper-wide results and their limitations: In both this cohort and an independent cohort of 352 donors, the cumulative frequency of public TCR beta family members distinguished carriers of CMV infection plus the relevant HLA type. In the ex vivo response, HLA-C-restricted CMV-specific TCR beta clonotypes were dominant, and in two of eight donors the single most frequent clonotype came from this HLA-C-restricted group.

The trim is 5 bases for V and 0 bases for J, with a gap of 11 bases between the germline ends. CDR1 and CDR2 were assigned from the germline V gene (reference sequence) as LNHDA and SQIVND. The CDR3, cysteine through phenylalanine, is 15 amino acids long. The retained sequence is limited to the CDR3, 45 bases, with the frame set at the first base. Reading the label with the study, this specimen's treatment or condition is: in vitro stimulation with specific CMV peptide epitopes to enrich CMV-specific T cells. Sequencing took place on an Illumina HiSeq 1500. TCRdb applied fastp at Q25 and MiXCR to the public reads, then kept only in-frame beta chains. Records with the same CDR3 protein are collapsed into one entry carrying the most frequent genes and DNA. This sample holds a few hundred thousand distinct CDR3 sequences; 20% to 25% were observed only once. The ten largest clones capture 13% of the sample.

About this clonotype itself: No antigen is known for it. Qualities for individual bases were not recorded, and no much larger clone is one base off.

The TCR originated in a human donor in good health (CMV status not recorded). Some clones in this sample may be carry-over from other donors' samples. The rearrangement combines TRBV19 with TRBJ2-1, and TRBD2 may be the D gene, going by 5 matching bases. Sample: cultured PBMCs, taken from culture after CMV antigen stimulation. The nucleotide sequence is TGTGCCAGTAGTGACGGGATAAGCTCCTACAATGAGCAGTTCTTC. Its coded protein is CASSDGISSYNEQFF.